This T cell receptor (beta chain) appears in the sequencing data of a study of T-cell memory formation after mild COVID-19. About the research overall: TCR clusters showed largely donor specificity. General study results and limits: The study found balanced CD4/CD8 in clones contracting day 15 to 85 and a CD4+ lean in later expanders. Confirmation was lacking for SARS-CoV-2 specificity of second-wave clones that peaked on day 37.

Amplification by 5'RACE using constant-segment primers produced TCR alpha and TCR beta cDNA libraries that carried sample barcodes and UMIs. From the 5' RACE reads, TCRdb called clonotypes with MiXCR, one entry per CDR3 protein. Among roughly 450,000 distinct CDR3 sequences listed, over 15% were seen once. This clonotype was picked up one time. Its cognate antigen is unknown. The CDR3 is 17 amino acids. V trimming: 5 bases; J trimming: 3 bases; junction bases outside the gene matches: 7. Germline V gene lookup returns CDR1 SGHDT and CDR2 YYEEEE. The chain combines TRBV5-6 with TRBJ2-2; TRBD2 aligns across 13 bases. The sample was PBMCs or a T cell subset sorted from them (not recorded which). The receptor comes from an adult woman who had mild COVID-19 (a few samples of this study predate the infection). Cell type and time point are not known. CDR3 in DNA: TGTGCCAGCAGAGGACTAGCGGGAGTGGCGGACACCGGGGAGCTGTTTTTT. Encoded protein: CASRGLAGVADTGELFF. Full variable domain (rest looked up from reference TRBV5-6 and TRBJ2-2): DAGVTQSPTHLIKTRGQQVTLRCSPKSGHDTVSWYQQALGQGPQFIFQYYEEEERQRGNFPDRFSGHQFPNYSSELNVNALLLGDSALYLCASRGLAGVADTGELFFGEGSRLTVL.